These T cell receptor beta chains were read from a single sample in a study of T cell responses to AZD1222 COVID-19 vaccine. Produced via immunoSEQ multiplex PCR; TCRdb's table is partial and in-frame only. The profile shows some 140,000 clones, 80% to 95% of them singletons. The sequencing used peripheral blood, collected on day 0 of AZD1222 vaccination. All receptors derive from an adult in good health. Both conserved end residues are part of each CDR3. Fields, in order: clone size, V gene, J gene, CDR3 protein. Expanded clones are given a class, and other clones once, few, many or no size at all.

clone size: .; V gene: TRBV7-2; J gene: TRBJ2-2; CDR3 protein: CASSLRREWNTGELFF
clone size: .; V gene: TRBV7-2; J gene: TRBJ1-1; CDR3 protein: CASSPQGTNTEAFF
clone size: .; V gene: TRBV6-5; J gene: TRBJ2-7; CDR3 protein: CACRRGPTYEQYF
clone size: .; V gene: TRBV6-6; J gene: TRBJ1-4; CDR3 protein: CASRDAWGNEKLFF
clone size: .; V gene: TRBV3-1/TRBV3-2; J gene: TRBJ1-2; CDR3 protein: CASSHELSGYTF
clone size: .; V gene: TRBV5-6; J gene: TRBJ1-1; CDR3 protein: CASSLDGGGDTEAFF
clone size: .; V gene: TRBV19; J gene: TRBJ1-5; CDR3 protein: CASSIGGAPSQPQHF
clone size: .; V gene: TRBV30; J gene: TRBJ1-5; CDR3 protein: CAWSGTGDQPQHF
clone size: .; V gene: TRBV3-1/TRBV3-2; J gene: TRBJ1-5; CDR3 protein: CASSQGHGQGEQPQHF
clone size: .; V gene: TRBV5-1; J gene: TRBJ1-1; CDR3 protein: CASSLDGAGGNTEAFF
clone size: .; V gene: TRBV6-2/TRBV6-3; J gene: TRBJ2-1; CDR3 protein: CASSLGLERGYEQFF
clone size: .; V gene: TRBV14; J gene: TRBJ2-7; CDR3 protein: CASSQEYSGRSYEQYF
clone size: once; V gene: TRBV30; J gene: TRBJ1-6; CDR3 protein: CAWSAGTSIHF
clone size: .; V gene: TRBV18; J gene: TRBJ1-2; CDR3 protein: CASSPENRPNYGYTF
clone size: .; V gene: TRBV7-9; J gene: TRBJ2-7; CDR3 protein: CASSAGGIEQYF
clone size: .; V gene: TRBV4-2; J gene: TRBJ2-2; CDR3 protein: CASSHVLAGGGELFF
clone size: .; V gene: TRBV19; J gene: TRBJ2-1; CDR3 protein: CASSIFWDRGHNSYNEQFF
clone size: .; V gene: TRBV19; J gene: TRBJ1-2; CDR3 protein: CASNNRIPGGYNNYGYTF
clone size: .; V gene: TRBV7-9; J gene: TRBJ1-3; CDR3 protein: CASSLARYSGNTIYF
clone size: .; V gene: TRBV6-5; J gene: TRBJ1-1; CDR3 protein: CASSSGQAMNTEAFF
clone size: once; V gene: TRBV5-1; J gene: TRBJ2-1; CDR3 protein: CASSSGLGYNEQFF
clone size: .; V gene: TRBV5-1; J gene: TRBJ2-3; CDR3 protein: CASSLGGDTQYF
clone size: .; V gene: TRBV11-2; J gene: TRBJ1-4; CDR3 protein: CASSLPRQGQRGINEKLFF
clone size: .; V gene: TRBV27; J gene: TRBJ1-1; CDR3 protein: CASSITGVAEAFF
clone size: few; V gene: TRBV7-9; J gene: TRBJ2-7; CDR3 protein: CASSLVVGSRPNYEQYF
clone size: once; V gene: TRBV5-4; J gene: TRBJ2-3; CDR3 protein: CASSSPRREGHDTQYF
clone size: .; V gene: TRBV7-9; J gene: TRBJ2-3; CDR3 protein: CASSYRDRVTDTQYF
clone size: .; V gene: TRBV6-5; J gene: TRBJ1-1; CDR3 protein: CASSYSGANTEAFF
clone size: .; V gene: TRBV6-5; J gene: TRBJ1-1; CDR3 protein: CASSPGTEHTEAFF
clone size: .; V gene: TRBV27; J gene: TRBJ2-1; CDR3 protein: CASTTSYNEQFF
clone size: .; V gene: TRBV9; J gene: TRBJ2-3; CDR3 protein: CASSPSGTDTQYF
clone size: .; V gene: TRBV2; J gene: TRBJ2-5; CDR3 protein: CASSEGLSGSGETQYF
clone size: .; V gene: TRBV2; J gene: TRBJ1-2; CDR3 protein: CASSTLPTIPVGYTF
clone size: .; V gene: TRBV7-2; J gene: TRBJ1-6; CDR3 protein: CASSPQTGVHNSPLHF
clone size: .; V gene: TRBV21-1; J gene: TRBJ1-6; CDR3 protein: CARRQGEGNSPLHF
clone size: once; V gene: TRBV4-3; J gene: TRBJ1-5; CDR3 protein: CASSQDRDRGYQPQHF
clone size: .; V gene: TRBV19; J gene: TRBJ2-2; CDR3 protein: CASRAQGTGELFF